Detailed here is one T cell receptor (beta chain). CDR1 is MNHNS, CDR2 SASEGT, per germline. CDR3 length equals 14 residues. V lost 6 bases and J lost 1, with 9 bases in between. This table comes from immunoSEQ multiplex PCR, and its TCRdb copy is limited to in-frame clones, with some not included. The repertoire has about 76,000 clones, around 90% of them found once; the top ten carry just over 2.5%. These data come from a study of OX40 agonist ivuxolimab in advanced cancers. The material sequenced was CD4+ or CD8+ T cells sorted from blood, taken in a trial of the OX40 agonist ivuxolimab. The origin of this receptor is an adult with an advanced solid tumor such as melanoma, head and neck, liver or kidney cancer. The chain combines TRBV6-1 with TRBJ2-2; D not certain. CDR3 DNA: TGTGCCAGCAGATTCGAGGAGAACACCGGGGAGCTGTTTTTT. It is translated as CASRFEENTGELFF.